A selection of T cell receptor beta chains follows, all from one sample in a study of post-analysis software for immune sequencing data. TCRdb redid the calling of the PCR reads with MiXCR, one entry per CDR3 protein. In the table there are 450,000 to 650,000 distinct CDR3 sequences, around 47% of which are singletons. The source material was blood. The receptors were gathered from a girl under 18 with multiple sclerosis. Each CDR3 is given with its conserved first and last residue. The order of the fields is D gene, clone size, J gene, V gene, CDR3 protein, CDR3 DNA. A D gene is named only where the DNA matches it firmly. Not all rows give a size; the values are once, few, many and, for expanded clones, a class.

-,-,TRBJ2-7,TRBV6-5,CATHSSSVSYEQYF,TGTGCCACCCACTCCTCTAGCGTATCCTACGAGCAGTACTTC
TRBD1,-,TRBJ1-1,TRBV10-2,CASSGQGPNTEAFF,TGCGCCAGCAGCGGACAGGGTCCGAACACTGAAGCTTTCTTT
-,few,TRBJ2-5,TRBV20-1,CSASRTETIQETQYF,TGCAGTGCTAGCCGGACAGAAACCATCCAAGAGACCCAGTACTTC
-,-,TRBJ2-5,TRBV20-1,CSARDGSEGEETQYF,TGCAGTGCTAGAGATGGGTCCGAGGGGGAAGAGACCCAGTACTTC
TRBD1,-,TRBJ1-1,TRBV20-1,CSASPISGGATTEAFF,TGCAGTGCTAGTCCCATCTCAGGGGGCGCAACCACTGAAGCTTTCTTT
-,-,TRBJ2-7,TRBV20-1,CSARDPGATPYEQYF,TGCAGTGCTAGAGATCCCGGCGCTACCCCCTACGAGCAGTACTTC
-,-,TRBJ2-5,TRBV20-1,CSASPTRGETQYF,TGCAGTGCTAGCCCGACTAGAGGGGAGACCCAGTACTTC
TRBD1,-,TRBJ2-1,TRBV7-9,CASRRQGAWDEQFF,TGTGCCAGCAGGAGACAGGGGGCTTGGGATGAGCAGTTCTTC
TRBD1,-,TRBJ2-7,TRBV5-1,CASSPRDRDAYVQYF,TGCGCCAGCAGCCCCCGGGACAGGGATGCCTACGTGCAGTACTTC
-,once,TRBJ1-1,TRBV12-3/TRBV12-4,CASSPRAFTEAFF,TGTGCCAGCAGCCCCAGGGCTTTCACTGAAGCTTTCTTT
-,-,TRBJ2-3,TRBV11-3,CARSLLGPHTDTQYF,TGTGCCCGCAGTCTCCTAGGGCCCCACACAGATACGCAGTATTTT
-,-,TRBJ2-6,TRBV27,CASGFSGANVPTF,TGTGCCAGCGGATTCTCTGGGGCCAACGTCCCGACTTTC
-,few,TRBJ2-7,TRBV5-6,CASSLERQEIYEQYF,TGTGCCAGCAGCTTGGAGAGACAGGAGATCTACGAGCAGTACTTC
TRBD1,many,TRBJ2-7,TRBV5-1,CASSLSGTGSYEQYF,TGCGCCAGCAGCTTGTCGGGGACAGGGTCCTACGAGCAGTACTTC
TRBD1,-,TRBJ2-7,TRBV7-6,CASSYRQGIGEQYF,TGTGCCAGCAGTTACCGACAGGGAATAGGAGAGCAGTACTTC
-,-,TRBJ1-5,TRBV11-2,CASSLDQAQPQHF,TGTGCCAGCAGCTTAGATCAGGCTCAGCCCCAGCATTTT
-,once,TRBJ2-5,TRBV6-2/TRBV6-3,CASSYPKVETQYF,TGTGCCAGCAGTTACCCGAAGGTGGAGACCCAGTACTTC
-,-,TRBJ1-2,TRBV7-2,CASSLDPTQEGYTF,TGTGCCAGCAGCTTAGATCCCACCCAGGAAGGCTACACCTTC
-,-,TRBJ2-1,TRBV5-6,CASSPPLSSYNEQFF,TGTGCCAGCAGCCCCCCCCTTTCCTCCTACAATGAGCAGTTCTTC
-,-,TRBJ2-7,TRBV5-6,CASSVEQDYEQYF,TGTGCCAGCAGCGTCGAACAGGACTACGAGCAGTACTTC
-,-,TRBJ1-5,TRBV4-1,CASSQGRLGSNQPQHF,TGCGCCAGCAGCCAAGGGAGACTTGGGAGCAATCAGCCCCAGCATTTT
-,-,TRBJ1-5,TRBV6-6,CASSYEAVNQPQHF,TGTGCCAGCAGTTACGAGGCAGTCAATCAGCCCCAGCATTTT